The 23 T cell receptor beta chains listed next were all sequenced from one sample in a study of preoperative IRX-2 immunotherapy in early breast cancer. This table comes from immunoSEQ multiplex PCR, and its TCRdb copy is limited to in-frame clones, with some not included. The sample includes around 28,000 clones, just under 80% seen only once; the top ten take 2% to 2.5%. Noted treatment: preoperative locoregional IRX-2 cytokine immunotherapy. The material sequenced was lymph node tissue, taken before IRX-2 immunotherapy. The receptors derive from a human donor with breast cancer.

This chain uses TRBV30 with TRBJ2-1; D ambiguous. The CDR3 totals 14 residues. The V end lost 5 bases, the J end lost 8 bases, and 19 bases lay between the germline ends. Germline V gene data show CDR1 as GTSNPN and CDR2 as SVGIG (reference sequence). CDR3 nucleotides: TGTGCCTGGGCACGATCTAGGCAGTACGATGAGCAGTTCTTC. Translation gives CAWARSRQYDEQFF.

A single count supports this clone. This chain links TRBV5-1 with TRBJ2-5, with 7 bases lining up with TRBD1. The CDR3 runs 14 residues. V shed 1 base, J shed 5 bases, and the junction held 5 bases outside the gene matches. Germline CDR1 is SGHRS and CDR2 is YFSETQ. The CDR3 bases are TGCGCCAGCAGCTTGAAGGGGGCGCCGGAGACCCAGTACTTC. Protein: CASSLKGAPETQYF.

The rearrangement links TRBV6-8 to TRBJ2-1; 10 nucleotides agree with TRBD2. There are 18 residues in the CDR3. V was clipped by 7 bases and J by 3 bases; unmatched bases: 15. The germline gives CDR1 MNHGY, CDR2 SAAAGT. For the CDR3, the DNA is TGTGCCAGCATCTTATTTTTGGTAGCGGGGGGTCGCTACAATGAGCAGTTCTTC. It specifies CASILFLVAGGRYNEQFF.

V gene TRBV6-8 combines with J gene TRBJ1-2; D may be TRBD1 (5 bases). CDR3 size: 14 residues. In germline, CDR1 is MNHGY, CDR2 SAAAGT. Trimming stripped 6 bases from V and 5 bases from J, with 16 bases between. This chain's CDR3 is CASSPNRRAYGYTF. CDR3 DNA sequence: TGTGCCAGCAGCCCGAACAGGCGTGCGTATGGCTACACCTTC.

V usage is TRBV11-3 and J usage is TRBJ2-3; D is perhaps TRBD1 (6 bases). Trimming pared 5 bases from V and 6 bases from J, leaving 18 bases between. CDR3 size: 15 residues. In germline, CDR1 is SGHNT, CDR2 YENEEA. CDR3 coding DNA: TGTGCCAGCAGCCCAGCGACAGGCCTCAGGGATACGCAGTATTTT. It specifies CASSPATGLRDTQYF.

The chain recombines TRBV5-1 with TRBJ1-6; 8 nucleotides agree with TRBD1. The CDR3 is 15 amino acids. Germline loops: CDR1 SGHRS, CDR2 YFSETQ. V shed 0 bases, J shed 8 bases, and the junction held 4 bases outside the gene matches. CDR3 loop: CASSLGTGRYSPLHF. The DNA of the CDR3 is TGCGCCAGCAGCTTGGGGACAGGGCGATATTCACCCCTCCACTTT.

This sequence joins TRBV23-1 and TRBJ1-6; D is undetermined. TRBV23-1 qualifies as an ORF whose function is uncertain. The CDR3 sequence is 13 residues long. V lost 5 bases and J lost 10, with 12 bases in between. In nucleotides, the CDR3 is TGCGCCAGCAGTTTGGGTATTGAATCACCCCTCCACTTT. It specifies CASSLGIESPLHF.

This clone was picked up a small number of times. At one boundary the junction diverges from the germline segment, which might be a read error. The gene calls are TRBV6-8 and TRBJ1-6, with no clear D. CDR3 size: 14 residues. Germline values: CDR1 MNHGY, CDR2 SAAAGT. CDR3 nucleotides: TGTGCCATCAGTGGTGTCGTCGCGGATTCACCCCTCCACTTT. Translating gives CAISGVVADSPLHF.

The chain recombines TRBV6-8 with TRBJ2-1, with TRBD1 matching 7 bases. Germline values: CDR1 MNHGY, CDR2 SAAAGT. The J segment lost 3 bases and the V segment lost 5 bases, leaving 10 bases of the junction unmatched. CDR3 size: 16 residues. In DNA, the CDR3 is TGTGCCAGCAGTAGAGACAGGGAGTTACTCTACAATGAGCAGTTCTTC. Translation: CASSRDRELLYNEQFF.

This clone was recorded a few times. This chain links TRBV11-3 with TRBJ1-1; 7 nucleotides match TRBD1. Germline V gene lookup returns CDR1 SGHNT and CDR2 YENEEA. V was pared by 0 bases and J by 8 bases, with 9 bases of the junction left unmatched. The CDR3 has 15 amino acids. The CDR3 region has the DNA TGTGCCAGCAGCTTAGAGGGACAGACAACCCGAGAAGCTTTCTTT. Its translation: CASSLEGQTTREAFF.

The chain has TRBV6-8 and TRBJ1-1; D gene uncertain. With 5 bases removed from V and 10 bases from J, the gap between germline ends came to 14 bases. Germline CDR1 reads MNHGY; CDR2 reads SAAAGT. The CDR3 spans 12 residues. The CDR3, as DNA: TGTGCCAGCAGTGTTGTGGGGATCGGAGCTTTCTTT. Protein product: CASSVVGIGAFF.

CDR3 loop: CSVEDVSRDYGYTF. The CDR3 nucleotides are TGCAGCGTTGAAGATGTGTCCCGGGACTATGGCTACACCTTC. The rearrangement uses TRBV29-1 and TRBJ1-2; D gene ambiguous. The V end lost 0 bases, the J end lost 3 bases, and 11 bases lay between the germline ends. Germline-derived CDR1 and CDR2 are SQVTM and ANQGSEA. The CDR3 is 14 residues long.

The chain is built from TRBV11-3 and TRBJ1-2, with a tentative D call TRBD1 (6 bases). Germline values: CDR1 SGHNT, CDR2 YENEEA. The V end was cut by 1 base, the J end by 2 bases, with 8 bases between. CDR3 length: 14 amino acids. CDR3 residues: CASSLGTVNYGYTF. The CDR3 DNA is TGTGCCAGCAGCTTAGGGACAGTCAACTATGGCTACACCTTC.

The genes are TRBV7-4 and TRBJ1-2; a weak D match, TRBD1 (5 bases). The CDR3 spans 13 residues. V shed 2 bases and J shed 7 bases, with 11 bases lying between them. Germline CDR1 SGHVT, CDR2 SQSDAQ. The CDR3 DNA is TGTGCCAGCAGCTTAACGGGGGACTCTGGCTACACCTTC. Its translation: CASSLTGDSGYTF.

This clone was found once. This chain links TRBV30 with TRBJ2-7, with 10 nucleotides matching TRBD2. Germline-derived CDR1 and CDR2 are GTSNPN and SVGIG (reference sequence). This CDR3 contains 13 residues. CDR3 in amino acids: CASSGGPPNEQYF. CDR3 nucleotide sequence: TGTGCAAGTAGCGGGGGGCCACCTAACGAGCAGTACTTC.

This clone appeared once. V is TRBV15 and J is TRBJ2-3, with 13 positions matching TRBD2. V lost 5 bases, J lost 6 bases, and 5 bases stayed unmatched. Germline lookup yields CDR1 LNHNV and CDR2 YYDKDF (reference sequence). There are 15 residues in the CDR3. Here the CDR3 DNA reads TGTGCCACCAGCCTTATGGGACTAGCGGGGGATACGCAGTATTTT. Translated: CATSLMGLAGDTQYF.

This clone came up once. This sequence joins TRBV23-1 and TRBJ1-6; weak D call: TRBD1 (6 bases). TRBV23-1 is marked as an open reading frame, function uncertain. This CDR3 contains 15 residues. The V gene lost 6 bases and the J gene lost 8 bases, with 17 bases spanning the gap. CDR3 coding DNA: TGCGCCAGCAGCCAAGATACAGGGAGGTATTCACCCCTCCACTTT. Translated, it gives CASSQDTGRYSPLHF.

This rearrangement joins TRBV6-8 to TRBJ2-1; TRBD1 agrees at 10 bases. CDR1 and CDR2 from the germline V gene are MNHGY and SAAAGT. Trimming cost V 9 bases and J 6 bases; bases outside gene matches: 14. The CDR3 is made up of 16 amino acids. The CDR3 nucleotides are TGTGCCAGTCTCCCCCCTGGGACAGGGGTAGGCAATGAGCAGTTCTTC. Its translation: CASLPPGTGVGNEQFF.

V gene TRBV6-8 combines with J gene TRBJ1-5; D gene ambiguous. This CDR3 is 13 amino acids long. Germline V gene lookup returns CDR1 MNHGY and CDR2 SAAAGT. Trimming removed 10 bases at V and 0 bases at J, with 10 bases between. The CDR3 DNA sequence: TGTGCCACCCGTCCCTTTAGCAATCAGCCCCAGCATTTT. Its translation: CATRPFSNQPQHF.

The V and J genes are TRBV11-3 and TRBJ1-1, with D possibly TRBD1 on 5 matching bases. Germline V CDR1 and CDR2: SGHNT, YENEEA. This CDR3 has 16 residues. The ends were cut back, 7 bases at V and 3 bases at J, with 21 bases in the middle. The CDR3 DNA follows: TGTGCCAGCAACCTCCTAGGGGCCGCGGGTGACACTGAAGCTTTCTTT. Amino acid sequence: CASNLLGAAGDTEAFF.

In its sample, this clone was seen a few times. The chain carries TRBV11-3 and TRBJ1-5; D gene ambiguous. Trimming removed 5 bases at V and 11 bases at J, with 25 bases between. The CDR3 consists of 16 residues. Germline V gene data show CDR1 as SGHNT and CDR2 as YENEEA. Here the CDR3 reads CASSPVITATQSAQHF. CDR3 bases: TGTGCCAGCAGCCCTGTAATAACCGCAACACAATCAGCCCAGCATTTT.

The rearrangement links TRBV7-1 to TRBJ1-2; D ambiguous. TRBV7-1 belongs to the ORF category, with a function that is uncertain. The CDR3 is made up of 15 amino acids. The germline V and J ends were trimmed by 4 bases and 4 bases, with 16 bases remaining between them. The CDR3 nucleotides are TGTGCCAGCAGCTTATCCATCACAGATCTCTATGGCTACACCTTC. Amino acids: CASSLSITDLYGYTF.

This clone was observed a single time. The chain combines TRBV18 with TRBJ1-5; no definite D call. The CDR3 is made up of 15 amino acids. Germline lookup yields CDR1 KGHSH and CDR2 LQKENI. The ends were cut back, 6 bases at V and 4 bases at J, with 16 bases in the middle. CDR3 sequence: CASSTSDTGNQPQHF. CDR3 bases: TGTGCCAGCTCCACCAGCGACACCGGAAATCAGCCCCAGCATTTT.